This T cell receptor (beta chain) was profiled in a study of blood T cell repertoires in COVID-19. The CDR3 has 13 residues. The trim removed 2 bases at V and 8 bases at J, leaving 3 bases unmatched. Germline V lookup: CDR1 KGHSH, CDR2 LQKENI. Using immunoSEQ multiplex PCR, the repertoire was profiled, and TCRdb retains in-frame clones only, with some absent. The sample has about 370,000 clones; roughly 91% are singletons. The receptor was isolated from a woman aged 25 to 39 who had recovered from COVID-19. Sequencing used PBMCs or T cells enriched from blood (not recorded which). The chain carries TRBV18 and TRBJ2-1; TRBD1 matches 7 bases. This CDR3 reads CASSPTTGHEQFF. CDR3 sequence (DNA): TGTGCCAGCTCACCAACGACAGGGCATGAGCAGTTCTTC.